This T cell receptor (beta chain) stems from a study of regulatory T cells in long-lasting Graves disease. Study context: Antithyroid drug intake by newly diagnosed Graves' patients had lasted under 3 months. General observations from the study: Persistent disease favored TRBV28, TRBJ1-2 and TRBJ2-5.

This clonotype was found a few times. Its antigen remains unknown. Time point noted: newly diagnosed GD, antithyroid drugs for less than 3 months. PBMCs provided the RNA from which the TCR library was made. HTBI primers from iRepertoire and Arm-PCR of CDR3 regions yielded the TCR beta libraries. In the authors' methods: Detected in the samples were over 55 TRBV and 14 to 15 TRBJ segments. MiXCR, applied by TCRdb to the multiplex PCR reads, yields one record per CDR3 protein. Here the V and J calls rest on TCRdb's processing, not on the authors' analysis. This table has around 250,000 distinct CDR3 sequences, 15% to 20% appearing once. Germline CDR1 is LNHDA and CDR2 is SQIVND (reference sequence). Deletions cut 3 bases from V and 5 bases from J, with 23 bases between. The CDR3 has 18 amino acids. These data are also associated with another study on T cells in Graves' hyperthyroidism and ophthalmopathy.

This clonotype originated in a woman under 40 with Graves disease. The input for sequencing was peripheral blood mononuclear cells (PBMCs), taken at new diagnosis, from a patient treated with antithyroid drugs. The rearrangement links TRBV19 to TRBJ1-5; weak D call: TRBD1 (6 bases). CDR3 sequence: CASSMGERGGQRDQPQHF. The CDR3 nucleotides are TGTGCCAGTAGTATGGGGGAGAGGGGGGGCCAGCGGGATCAGCCCCAGCATTTT. Supplemented by reference TRBV19 and TRBJ1-5, the full variable domain reads DGGITQSPKYLFRKEGQNVTLSCEQNLNHDAMYWYRQDPGQGLRLIYYSQIVNDFQKGDIAEGYSVSREKKESFPLTVTSAQKNPTAFYLCASSMGERGGQRDQPQHFGDGTRLSIL.